The 10 T cell receptor beta chains presented below share a single source sample, sequenced in a study of CD8 T cells in ankylosing spondylitis. A single record per CDR3 protein comes from TCRdb applying MiXCR to the 5' RACE reads. Altogether about 160,000 distinct CDR3 sequences are present, around 19% being singletons, with the ten largest covering 7.8%. Material for sequencing was blood, either unsorted or a sorted T cell fraction (not recorded which). The receptors were sampled from a male donor with ankylosing spondylitis or in good health (not recorded which).

By proportion, this clonotype is medium-sized. V is TRBV7-8 and J is TRBJ2-5; TRBD2 might be the D (5 bases). Germline lookup yields CDR1 SGHVS and CDR2 FQNEAQ. This CDR3 region has 16 residues. Deletions cut 2 bases from V and 3 bases from J, with 16 bases between. Here the CDR3 DNA reads TGTGCCAGCAGCTTAACTTTAGCGCTACACGAAGAGACCCAGTACTTC. Its protein is CASSLTLALHEETQYF.

The V call is TRBV12-3 or TRBV12-4, the J call TRBJ1-1; D is uncertain. The CDR3 is 12 amino acids. V lost 3 bases and J lost 11, with 13 bases in between. This CDR3 reads CASSLTPGSAFF. In DNA form, the CDR3 reads TGTGCCAGCAGTTTGACCCCGGGGAGTGCTTTCTTT.

The chain uses TRBV5-1 and TRBJ1-1; D is unresolved. Looked up from germline, CDR1 is SGHRS and CDR2 is YFSETQ. The CDR3 is 14 amino acids. The germline V and J ends were trimmed by 2 bases and 1 base, with 9 bases remaining between them. CDR3 amino acids: CASSFPEGNTEAFF. In nucleotides, the CDR3 is TGCGCCAGCAGCTTCCCCGAGGGGAACACTGAAGCTTTCTTT.

The J gene is TRBJ2-7, the V gene TRBV7-9, with TRBD1 matching over 7 bases. The CDR3 covers 13 residues. CDR1 and CDR2 (germline): SEHNR, FQNEAQ (reference sequence). V lost 1 base, J lost 7 bases, and 4 bases stayed unmatched. The CDR3 sequence is CASSLGTGGEQYF. The CDR3 DNA follows: TGTGCCAGCAGCTTAGGGACAGGTGGGGAGCAGTACTTC. Using reference TRBV7-9 and TRBJ2-7 for the parts outside the CDR3, the full variable domain is DTGVSQNPRHKITKRGQNVTFRCDPISEHNRLYWYRQTLGQGPEFLTYFQNEAQLEKSRLLSDRFSAERPKGSFSTLEIQRTEQGDSAMYLCASSLGTGGEQYFGPGTRLTVT.

The chain has TRBV5-1 and TRBJ2-2, with TRBD2 identical over 8 bases. V lost 2 bases to trimming and J lost 4 bases; unmatched junction nucleotides: 4. Germline-derived CDR1 and CDR2 are SGHRS and YFSETQ. The CDR3 is 15 amino acids. Here the CDR3 DNA reads TGCGCCAGCAGCTTTAGCGGGATGGGCACCGGGGAGCTGTTTTTT. Its translation is CASSFSGMGTGELFF.

J is TRBJ1-2 and V is TRBV18; D is uncertain. Looked up from germline, CDR1 is KGHSH and CDR2 is LQKENI. The germline V and J ends were trimmed by 3 bases and 4 bases, with 15 bases remaining between them. This CDR3 has 15 residues. The CDR3 DNA reads as TGTGCCAGCTCACCTTCACCCGGAAGGGCCTATGGCTACACCTTC. It is translated as CASSPSPGRAYGYTF. Full variable domain (missing parts from reference TRBV18 and TRBJ1-2): NAGVMQNPRHLVRRRGQEARLRCSPMKGHSHVYWYRQLPEEGLKFMVYLQKENIIDESGMPKERFSAEFPKEGPSILRIQQVVRGDSAAYFCASSPSPGRAYGYTFGSGTRLTVV.

The V call is TRBV5-1, the J call TRBJ2-5; a weak D match, TRBD2 (6 bases). CDR1 and CDR2 (germline): SGHRS, YFSETQ. The CDR3 is 15 residues long. The V end was cut by 4 bases, the J end by 1 base, with 14 bases between. CDR3 sequence: CASSPAVAVQETQYF. The CDR3 nucleotides read TGCGCCAGCAGCCCGGCAGTAGCGGTCCAAGAGACCCAGTACTTC.

The rearrangement links TRBV5-5 to TRBJ2-2; 7 positions agree with TRBD1. The V gene's germline CDR1 is SGHKS and CDR2 YYEKEE (reference sequence). The CDR3 sequence is 16 residues long. Unmatched junction bases numbered 5, after V lost 1 base and J lost 2 bases. The CDR3 nucleotides read TGTGCCAGCAGCTTGATGTGGACAGGAAACACCGGGGAGCTGTTTTTT. Protein product: CASSLMWTGNTGELFF. The entire variable domain, with the rest obtained from reference TRBV5-5 and TRBJ2-2, is as follows: DAGVTQSPTHLIKTRGQQVTLRCSPISGHKSVSWYQQVLGQGPQFIFQYYEKEERGRGNFPDRFSARQFPNYSSELNVNALLLGDSALYLCASSLMWTGNTGELFFGEGSRLTVL.

This clonotype occurred many times. V usage is TRBV4-2 and J usage is TRBJ2-5, with 9 positions matching TRBD2. V shed 0 bases, J shed 4 bases, and the junction held 6 bases outside the gene matches. There are 16 residues in the CDR3. The germline V gene has CDR1 LGHNA and CDR2 YNFKEQ. In nucleotides, the CDR3 is TGTGCCAGCAGCCAAGATGGGCTAGCGGGAAGAGAGACCCAGTACTTC. Its translation: CASSQDGLAGRETQYF.

In this sample, this clonotype turned up many times. The V call is TRBV7-8, the J call TRBJ2-1; 8 bases map to TRBD2. CDR1 is SGHVS and CDR2 is FQNEAQ in the germline V gene. This CDR3 spans 15 amino acids. V dropped 5 bases and J dropped 2; count of bases not matched to a gene: 5. DNA of the CDR3: TGTGCCAGCAGCAGTATAGCGGGACCCTACAATGAGCAGTTCTTC. Protein product: CASSSIAGPYNEQFF. Looking up the rest from reference TRBV7-8 and TRBJ2-1 gives the full variable domain: GAGVSQSPRYKVAKRGQDVALRCDPISGHVSLFWYQQALGQGPEFLTYFQNEAQLDKSGLPSDRFFAERPEGSVSTLKIQRTQQEDSAVYLCASSSIAGPYNEQFFGPGTRLTVL.